One sample yielded the 24 T cell receptor beta chains listed below, sequenced in a study of blood T cell repertoires in COVID-19. The method was immunoSEQ multiplex PCR; TCRdb's version includes in-frame clones alone and lacks a portion of them. Of 200,000 to 300,000 clones listed, 91% were seen once; the top ten hold approximately 2.5%. Material: peripheral blood. Source of these receptors: a young adult with COVID-19, enrolled during active disease.

This clone appeared a single time. The chain combines TRBV30 with TRBJ2-7; the match to TRBD1 covers 9 bases. This CDR3 spans 16 amino acids. V was pared by 2 bases and J by 4 bases, with 12 bases of the junction left unmatched. Germline V CDR1 and CDR2: GTSNPN, SVGIG (reference sequence). The CDR3 loop reads CAWSSGTGFQSYEQYF. The CDR3 nucleotides are TGTGCCTGGAGTTCCGGGACAGGGTTTCAGTCTTACGAGCAGTACTTC.

The V and J genes are TRBV19 and TRBJ2-2; TRBD2 matches at 12 bases. The CDR3 runs 17 residues. Germline V gene data show CDR1 as LNHDA and CDR2 as SQIVND (reference sequence). The V gene end was trimmed by 4 bases and the J gene end by 6 bases; junction bases not matched to a gene: 9. The CDR3 bases are TGTGCCAGTAGTACCCTCAGACTAGCGGGGGCCCCCGGGGAGCTGTTTTTT. Its translation is CASSTLRLAGAPGELFF.

The genes are TRBV5-1 and TRBJ2-1, with TRBD2 matching 8 bases. V lost 6 bases and J lost 2; bases outside the gene matches: 4. The CDR3 totals 14 residues. Looked up from germline, CDR1 is SGHRS and CDR2 is YFSETQ. The CDR3 protein is CASTSGGAYNEQFF. The CDR3 DNA sequence: TGCGCCAGCACTTCCGGGGGGGCCTACAATGAGCAGTTCTTC. Supplemented by reference TRBV5-1 and TRBJ2-1, the full variable domain reads KAGVTQTPRYLIKTRGQQVTLSCSPISGHRSVSWYQQTPGQGLQFLFEYFSETQRNKGNFPGRFSGRQFSNSRSEMNVSTLELGDSALYLCASTSGGAYNEQFFGPGTRLTVL.

This rearrangement joins TRBV28 to TRBJ1-6; 7 nucleotides align to TRBD1. The J segment lost 10 bases and the V segment lost 5 bases, leaving 11 bases of the junction unmatched. This CDR3 region has 15 residues. Germline CDR1 and CDR2: MDHEN and SYDVKM. The CDR3 loop reads CASSPRAGGRSPLHF. The CDR3 DNA sequence: TGTGCCAGCAGTCCCCGGGCAGGGGGGCGGTCACCCCTCCACTTT. The full variable domain, rest sourced from reference TRBV28 and TRBJ1-6, is DVKVTQSSRYLVKRTGEKVFLECVQDMDHENMFWYRQDPGLGLRLIYFSYDVKMKEKGDIPEGYSVSREKKERFSLILESASTNQTSMYLCASSPRAGGRSPLHFGNGTRLTVT.

V gene TRBV19 combines with J gene TRBJ1-5; D is possibly TRBD1 (5 bases). Trimming cost V 4 bases and J 7 bases, with 14 bases left between them. The germline gives CDR1 LNHDA, CDR2 SQIVND (reference sequence). This CDR3 region has 14 residues. In DNA, the CDR3 is TGTGCCAGTAGTACTTTGGCGGGGGAACAGCCCCAGCATTTT. Translation gives CASSTLAGEQPQHF. The whole variable domain, remainder taken from reference TRBV19 and TRBJ1-5, is DGGITQSPKYLFRKEGQNVTLSCEQNLNHDAMYWYRQDPGQGLRLIYYSQIVNDFQKGDIAEGYSVSREKKESFPLTVTSAQKNPTAFYLCASSTLAGEQPQHFGDGTRLSIL.

The rearrangement joins TRBV2 to TRBJ1-1; D uncertain. This CDR3 spans 13 amino acids. Germline V lookup: CDR1 SNHLY, CDR2 FYNNEI. With 11 bases removed from V and 1 base from J, the gap between germline ends came to 14 bases. CDR3 amino acids: CALTRTGNTEAFF. In DNA form, the CDR3 reads TGTGCCCTAACCCGAACGGGGAACACTGAAGCTTTCTTT.

This clone was counted a single time. V and J are TRBV10-2 and TRBJ2-1, with D perhaps TRBD2 (5 bases). The V gene's germline CDR1 is WSHSY and CDR2 SAAADI. V lost 0 bases and J lost 8, with 14 bases in between. The CDR3 runs 15 residues. The CDR3 DNA follows: TGCGCCAGCAGTGAGTCCAGAGGGCCTTTGGATGAGCAGTTCTTC. It encodes CASSESRGPLDEQFF.

V is TRBV7-9 and J is TRBJ2-1; tentatively, D is TRBD1 (6 bases). This CDR3 is 12 amino acids long. The germline gives CDR1 SEHNR, CDR2 FQNEAQ (reference sequence). V was cut by 5 bases and J by 9 bases, with 11 bases left in between. The CDR3 region has the DNA TGTGCCAGCAGCCGACAGGTTCCTGAGCAGTTCTTC. Its protein product is CASSRQVPEQFF.

The chain combines TRBV10-3 with TRBJ1-3, with TRBD1 matching over 10 bases. CDR1 is ENHRY and CDR2 is SYGVKD in the germline V gene. The length of the CDR3 is 16 residues. J was trimmed by 3 bases and V by 6 bases; bases with no gene match: 8. CDR3 nucleotides: TGTGCCATCAGGGTTGGACAGGGGGTATATGGAAACACCATATATTTT. Its protein product is CAIRVGQGVYGNTIYF.

This chain uses TRBV27 with TRBJ2-1; tentative D call: TRBD1 (5 bases). Between the trimmed V and J ends, which lost 3 bases and 9 bases, there was a span of 9 bases. There are 12 residues in the CDR3. Germline V gene lookup returns CDR1 MNHEY and CDR2 SMNVEV (reference sequence). The CDR3 reads CASSFQGSEQFF. The DNA of the CDR3 is TGTGCCAGCAGTTTCCAGGGTTCTGAGCAGTTCTTC.

The chain combines TRBV7-3 with TRBJ2-1, with no clear D. This CDR3 is built from 15 residues. Deletions cut 5 bases from V and 0 bases from J, with 11 bases between. Germline V gene sequence: CDR1 SGHTA, CDR2 FQGTGA. The CDR3 here is CASSISYSSYNEQFF. The CDR3 nucleotides are TGTGCCAGCAGCATCAGCTACAGCTCCTACAATGAGCAGTTCTTC.

This rearrangement joins TRBV6-5 to TRBJ1-1; 9 bases line up with TRBD1. This CDR3 region has 15 residues. The V gene end was trimmed by 4 bases and the J gene end by 5 bases; junction bases not matched to a gene: 8. Germline-derived CDR1 and CDR2 are MNHEY and SVGAGI. CDR3 nucleotides: TGTGCCAGCAGTTTCGACAGGGGGAGTCAGACTGAAGCTTTCTTT. Translating gives CASSFDRGSQTEAFF.

The table lists this clone with a few counts. The genes are TRBV30 and TRBJ1-6; 7 bases match TRBD1. Germline CDR1 is GTSNPN and CDR2 is SVGIG (reference sequence). The trim removed 5 bases at V and 8 bases at J, leaving 9 bases unmatched. This CDR3 is 14 amino acids long. CDR3 coding DNA: TGTGCCTGGGACCGGGACAGCTTTTATTCACCCCTCCACTTT. Amino acids: CAWDRDSFYSPLHF.

The chain joins TRBV7-2 to TRBJ2-7; 13 nucleotides match TRBD2. The CDR3 spans 16 residues. CDR1 is SGHTA, CDR2 FQGNSA, per germline. V was clipped by 1 base and J by 6 bases; unmatched bases: 6. The CDR3 DNA reads as TGTGCCAGCAGCTTAGGCCTACTAGCGGGAGGGGGCGAGCAGTACTTC. Its translation: CASSLGLLAGGGEQYF.

The CDR3 sequence is CAWSAGLAGETQYF. CDR3 DNA sequence: TGTGCCTGGAGTGCGGGACTAGCGGGAGAGACCCAGTACTTC. The V and J genes are TRBV30 and TRBJ2-5; 12 nucleotides agree with TRBD2. V lost 1 base to trimming and J lost 4 bases; unmatched junction nucleotides: 1. CDR1 is GTSNPN, CDR2 SVGIG, per germline (reference sequence). The CDR3 totals 14 residues.

The J gene is TRBJ1-5, the V gene TRBV7-2; 7 bases agree with TRBD1. The CDR3 is made up of 15 amino acids. J gave up 9 bases and V 5 bases, and 13 bases lay outside the gene matches. Germline CDR1 reads SGHTA; CDR2 reads FQGNSA. CDR3 DNA sequence: TGTGCCAGCAGCCTCCCCTCGACAGGGCATGGGCCCCAGCATTTT. Amino acids: CASSLPSTGHGPQHF.

The chain is built from TRBV12-5 and TRBJ1-5; D possibly corresponds to TRBD1 (5 bases). The V gene lost 0 bases and the J gene lost 5 bases, with 26 bases spanning the gap. Germline CDR1 LGHNT, CDR2 FRNRAP. There are 20 residues in the CDR3. The CDR3 loop is CASGLVIRGIPPLQDQPQHF. The CDR3 DNA sequence: TGTGCTAGTGGTTTGGTAATTCGGGGGATCCCCCCACTCCAGGATCAGCCCCAGCATTTT.

This clone has more than one count but fewer than ten. The gene calls are TRBV7-9 and TRBJ1-2, with D tentatively TRBD1 (5 bases). This CDR3 is built from 19 residues. V lost 5 bases and J lost 7, with 32 bases in between. Germline lookup yields CDR1 SEHNR and CDR2 FQNEAQ (reference sequence). The CDR3: CASSPMTVSTGQPISGYTF. The CDR3 DNA follows: TGTGCCAGCAGCCCGATGACAGTCTCCACCGGCCAACCTATCTCTGGCTACACCTTC.

This clone was seen once. The genes are TRBV6-5 and TRBJ2-7; 7 bases map to TRBD2. Germline assignment: CDR1 MNHEY and CDR2 SVGAGI. The CDR3 is made up of 12 amino acids. The V gene end was trimmed by 8 bases and the J gene end by 3 bases; junction bases not matched to a gene: 4. The chain's CDR3 is CASVPGGYEQYF. In nucleotides, the CDR3 is TGTGCCAGCGTCCCGGGGGGCTACGAGCAGTACTTC.

V is TRBV6-5 and J is TRBJ1-5; 9 nucleotides agree with TRBD1. The germline V gene encodes CDR1 MNHEY and CDR2 SVGAGI. V was pared by 4 bases and J by 5 bases, with 0 bases of the junction left unmatched. The CDR3 is 13 residues long. CDR3: CASSWDRDQPQHF. The CDR3 bases are TGTGCCAGCAGTTGGGACAGGGATCAGCCCCAGCATTTT.

The V and J genes are TRBV5-1 and TRBJ2-5; D not resolved. V shed 4 bases and J shed 2 bases, with 18 bases lying between them. This CDR3 comprises 16 residues. Germline V gives CDR1 SGHRS, CDR2 YFSETQ. The CDR3 DNA reads TGCGCCAGCAGCCTGGTACTTACCACAGCACAAGAGACCCAGTACTTC. Its translation is CASSLVLTTAQETQYF. Full variable domain (rest looked up from reference TRBV5-1 and TRBJ2-5): KAGVTQTPRYLIKTRGQQVTLSCSPISGHRSVSWYQQTPGQGLQFLFEYFSETQRNKGNFPGRFSGRQFSNSRSEMNVSTLELGDSALYLCASSLVLTTAQETQYFGPGTRLLVL.

V and J are TRBV11-2 and TRBJ2-4, with 9 positions matching TRBD2. From germline, CDR1 is SGHAT and CDR2 FQNNGV. The CDR3 length is 16 residues. V dropped 5 bases and J dropped 3; count of bases not matched to a gene: 8. The CDR3 protein is CASSRRLADGKNIQYF. The CDR3 DNA reads TGTGCCAGCAGCCGAAGACTAGCGGATGGCAAAAACATTCAGTACTTC. Full variable domain (rest looked up from reference TRBV11-2 and TRBJ2-4): EAGVAQSPRYKIIEKRQSVAFWCNPISGHATLYWYQQILGQGPKLLIQFQNNGVVDDSQLPKDRFSAERLKGVDSTLKIQPAKLEDSAVYLCASSRRLADGKNIQYFGAGTRLSVL.

This sequence joins TRBV4-3 and TRBJ1-3; possible D gene TRBD1, 6 bases. CDR1 is LGHNA and CDR2 is YSLEER in the germline V gene. This CDR3 contains 15 residues. Trimming took 5 bases from V and 0 from J, leaving 11 bases between them. The CDR3 DNA reads TGCGCCAGCAGCAGTACAGGGAGCTCTGGAAACACCATATATTTT. This sequence encodes CASSSTGSSGNTIYF.

A single count supports this clone. The chain recombines TRBV4-3 with TRBJ2-7; D remains ambiguous. The CDR3 has 15 amino acids. CDR1 and CDR2 (germline): LGHNA, YSLEER. V was clipped by 1 base and J by 2 bases, with 12 bases between them. CDR3 sequence (DNA): TGCGCCAGCAGCCAAGCATGGGCAGCAACCTACGAGCAGTACTTC. Protein sequence: CASSQAWAATYEQYF.